The 18 T cell receptor beta chains presented below share a single source sample, sequenced in a study of cytomegalovirus exposure and HLA in healthy donors. The PCR employed 60 Vbeta primers together with 13 Jbeta primers. Sequencing used immunoSEQ multiplex PCR; TCRdb keeps in-frame clones, though not all of them. The sample gives about 160,000 clones, around 72% of which show up once; 7% is in the top ten. What was sequenced was PBMCs. The receptors here all came from a woman aged 40-49 years in good health and CMV-seropositive.

This clone showed up just a few times. V gene TRBV30 combines with J gene TRBJ2-7; 13 bases map to TRBD2. J gave up 6 bases and V 4 bases, and 6 bases lay outside the gene matches. The CDR3 runs to 14 residues. Germline lookup yields CDR1 GTSNPN and CDR2 SVGIG (reference sequence). This CDR3 is CAWTTSGGAGEQYF. CDR3 bases: TGTGCCTGGACCACTAGCGGGGGGGCTGGCGAGCAGTACTTC.

V gene TRBV7-9 combines with J gene TRBJ2-2, with 8 bases matching TRBD2. CDR1 is SEHNR, CDR2 FQNEAQ, per germline (reference sequence). The CDR3 is 15 residues long. J was trimmed by 4 bases and V by 1 base; bases with no gene match: 2. This chain's CDR3 is CASSLGLAGTGELFF. DNA of the CDR3: TGTGCCAGCAGCTTAGGTCTAGCGGGCACCGGGGAGCTGTTTTTT.

Worth noting for this clone: Other DNA sequences of this sample code for an identical CDR3. The gene calls are TRBV18 and TRBJ1-1; no clear D gene. The germline gives CDR1 KGHSH, CDR2 LQKENI. V was trimmed by 3 bases and J by 1 base, leaving 6 bases between them. This CDR3 has 13 residues. The CDR3 DNA reads TGTGCCAGCTCACCCCTAAAGAACACTGAAGCTTTCTTT. Protein: CASSPLKNTEAFF.

This clone was seen just once. The CDR3 DNA reads as TGTGCCAGTACTCCCCGGGACAGAATCACAGATACGCAGTATTTT. Its protein is CASTPRDRITDTQYF. V and J are TRBV19 and TRBJ2-3; the match to TRBD1 covers 7 bases. Germline V CDR1 and CDR2: LNHDA, SQIVND (reference sequence). Trimming took 7 bases from V and 2 from J; bases not matched to a gene: 9. The CDR3 consists of 15 residues. The complete variable domain, with remaining parts taken from reference TRBV19 and TRBJ2-3, reads DGGITQSPKYLFRKEGQNVTLSCEQNLNHDAMYWYRQDPGQGLRLIYYSQIVNDFQKGDIAEGYSVSREKKESFPLTVTSAQKNPTAFYLCASTPRDRITDTQYFGPGTRLTVL.

This chain links TRBV6-1 with TRBJ1-1; D is unresolved. Trimming stripped 7 bases from V and 4 bases from J, with 19 bases between. The germline V gene encodes CDR1 MNHNS and CDR2 SASEGT. The CDR3 has 15 residues. The CDR3 loop reads CASNKNRETFTEAFF. CDR3 coding DNA: TGTGCCAGCAATAAGAACCGGGAAACCTTCACTGAAGCTTTCTTT.

For this clone: One end of the junction varies from germline; a read error may be responsible. The J gene is TRBJ1-5, the V gene TRBV7-9; D is perhaps TRBD1 (6 bases). The germline V gene has CDR1 SEHNR and CDR2 FQNEAQ (reference sequence). This CDR3 region has 16 residues. The chain's CDR3 is CSSSSSGGGGHQPQHF. CDR3 nucleotides: TGTTCCAGCAGCTCAAGTGGGGGCGGGGGACATCAGCCCCAGCATTTT.

V gene TRBV7-9 combines with J gene TRBJ1-2; possible D gene TRBD1, 6 bases. Trimming took off 6 bases at V and 8 bases at J, with 10 bases between the two ends. The CDR3 contains 11 residues. Germline CDR1 reads SEHNR; CDR2 reads FQNEAQ (reference sequence). CDR3 sequence: CASSYTGGYTF. The CDR3 DNA reads TGTGCCAGCAGTTATACAGGGGGCTACACCTTC.

The chain has TRBV2 and TRBJ2-2, with a weak D call TRBD2 (5 bases). Trimming took 4 bases from V and 4 from J, leaving 7 bases between them. Per germline, CDR1 SNHLY and CDR2 FYNNEI. The CDR3 is 13 residues long. DNA of the CDR3: TGTGCCAGCAGTGGGGAGCGCACCGGGGAGCTGTTTTTT. Its translation is CASSGERTGELFF.

V usage is TRBV2 and J usage is TRBJ2-7; D not resolved. The germline V and J ends were trimmed by 7 bases and 3 bases, with 4 bases remaining between them. The germline V gene has CDR1 SNHLY and CDR2 FYNNEI. This CDR3 comprises 10 residues. The CDR3 nucleotides read TGTGCCAGCACGGGCTACGAGCAGTACTTC. It codes for CASTGYEQYF.

This clone has a handful of counts. V is TRBV10-3 and J is TRBJ1-2; 9 nucleotides agree with TRBD1. The CDR3 contains 16 residues. Trimming took 2 bases from V and 8 from J; bases not matched to a gene: 12. Per germline, CDR1 ENHRY and CDR2 SYGVKD. The CDR3 nucleotides read TGTGCCATCAGTGAGGGCTCCGGGACAGGGCTTCGCGGCTACACCTTC. Protein: CAISEGSGTGLRGYTF.

This chain connects TRBV9 to TRBJ2-7; D possibly corresponds to TRBD2 (6 bases). The CDR3 consists of 14 residues. Trimming pared 0 bases from V and 3 bases from J, leaving 10 bases between. Germline-derived CDR1 and CDR2 are SGDLS and YYNGEE. The CDR3 reads CASSVGGELYEQYF. The DNA of the CDR3 is TGTGCCAGCAGCGTAGGCGGGGAGCTCTACGAGCAGTACTTC.

CDR3 sequence (DNA): TGTGCCAGCAGTGAAGCGCTTCCAGGACAGGGAAATCAGCCCCAGCATTTT. Residues: CASSEALPGQGNQPQHF. This rearrangement joins TRBV2 to TRBJ1-5, with TRBD1 matching 8 bases. Trimming took 0 bases from V and 4 from J; bases not matched to a gene: 8. The CDR3 sequence is 17 residues long. CDR1 and CDR2 (germline): SNHLY, FYNNEI.

V is TRBV14 and J is TRBJ1-6; TRBD1 aligns across 7 bases. V shed 1 base and J 10 bases; nucleotides not matched to a gene: 13. There are 17 residues in the CDR3. The germline V gene has CDR1 SGHDN and CDR2 FVKESK. The CDR3 DNA reads as TGTGCCAGCAGCCAAGTTGGTCTTGTAGGGGGCGGCTCACCCCTCCACTTT. It specifies CASSQVGLVGGGSPLHF.

The V and J genes are TRBV5-6 and TRBJ2-7; possible D gene TRBD2, 5 bases. Germline values: CDR1 SGHDT, CDR2 YYEEEE. The V and J ends lost 2 bases and 7 bases respectively, with 16 bases between them. The CDR3 spans 14 residues. CDR3 coding DNA: TGTGCCAGCAGCTTCTCACCACGGACGGGGGAGCAGTACTTC. Protein product: CASSFSPRTGEQYF. Full variable domain (remainder filled in from reference TRBV5-6 and TRBJ2-7): DAGVTQSPTHLIKTRGQQVTLRCSPKSGHDTVSWYQQALGQGPQFIFQYYEEEERQRGNFPDRFSGHQFPNYSSELNVNALLLGDSALYLCASSFSPRTGEQYFGPGTRLTVT.

The J gene is TRBJ1-1, the V gene TRBV13; D unclear. From germline, CDR1 is PRHDT and CDR2 FYEKMQ (reference sequence). V was cut by 5 bases and J by 6 bases, with 10 bases left in between. The CDR3 has 12 residues. The CDR3 DNA reads as TGTGCCAGCAGCCGCGAGATTGCTGAAGCTTTCTTT. Protein: CASSREIAEAFF. Using reference TRBV13 and TRBJ1-1 for the parts outside the CDR3, the full variable domain is AAGVIQSPRHLIKEKRETATLKCYPIPRHDTVYWYQQGPGQDPQFLISFYEKMQSDKGSIPDRFSAQQFSDYHSELNMSSLELGDSALYFCASSREIAEAFFGQGTRLTVV.

This clone was seen more than once but under ten times. The chain joins TRBV5-6 to TRBJ2-7, with D possibly matching TRBD2 (6 bases). The V gene lost 1 base and the J gene lost 5 bases, with 16 bases spanning the gap. Germline V gene lookup returns CDR1 SGHDT and CDR2 YYEEEE. The CDR3 is made up of 15 amino acids. Written as DNA, the CDR3 is TGTGCCAGCAGCTTGCTGCTAGCGACATATGACGAGCAGTACTTC. Translating gives CASSLLLATYDEQYF.

Turning to this clone: The junction differs from germline at one of its ends, possibly a read error. This chain connects TRBV7-9 to TRBJ2-2, with TRBD1 identical over 8 bases. The CDR3 contains 16 residues. CDR1 is SEHNR and CDR2 is FQNEAQ in the germline V gene (reference sequence). The CDR3 loop reads CSSSPRTGKGTGELFF. The CDR3 DNA is TGTTCCAGCAGCCCCCGGACAGGGAAGGGCACCGGGGAGCTGTTTTTT.

The V call is TRBV6-5, the J call TRBJ2-7, with TRBD1 as a possible D gene (6 bases). CDR1 and CDR2 (germline): MNHEY, SVGAGI. The germline V and J ends were trimmed by 6 bases and 3 bases, with 15 bases remaining between them. The CDR3 is made up of 14 amino acids. CDR3 residues: CASRWTAGNYEQYF. The CDR3 DNA follows: TGTGCCAGCAGATGGACAGCCGGAAACTACGAGCAGTACTTC.